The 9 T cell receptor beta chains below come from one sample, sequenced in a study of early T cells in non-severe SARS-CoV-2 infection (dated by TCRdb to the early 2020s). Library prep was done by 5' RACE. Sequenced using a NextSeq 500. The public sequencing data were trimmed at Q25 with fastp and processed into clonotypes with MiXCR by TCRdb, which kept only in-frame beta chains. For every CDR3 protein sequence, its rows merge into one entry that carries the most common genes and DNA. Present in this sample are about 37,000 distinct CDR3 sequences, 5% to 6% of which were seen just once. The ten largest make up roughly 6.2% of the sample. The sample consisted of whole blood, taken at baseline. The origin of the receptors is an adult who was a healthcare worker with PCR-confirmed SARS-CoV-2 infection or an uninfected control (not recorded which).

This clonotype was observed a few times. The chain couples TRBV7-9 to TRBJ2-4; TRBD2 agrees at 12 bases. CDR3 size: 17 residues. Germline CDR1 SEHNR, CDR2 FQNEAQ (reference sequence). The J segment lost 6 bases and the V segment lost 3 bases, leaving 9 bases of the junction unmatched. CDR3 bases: TGTGCCAGCAGCTTCCAACAGACTAGCGGGAGCGGAAACATTCAGTACTTC. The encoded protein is CASSFQQTSGSGNIQYF.

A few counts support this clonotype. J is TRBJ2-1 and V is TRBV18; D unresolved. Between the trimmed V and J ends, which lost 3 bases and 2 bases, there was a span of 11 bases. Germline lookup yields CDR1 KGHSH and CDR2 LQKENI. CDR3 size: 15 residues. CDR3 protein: CASSPGRLAYNEQFF. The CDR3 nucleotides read TGTGCCAGCTCACCGGGCCGACTGGCCTACAATGAGCAGTTCTTC.

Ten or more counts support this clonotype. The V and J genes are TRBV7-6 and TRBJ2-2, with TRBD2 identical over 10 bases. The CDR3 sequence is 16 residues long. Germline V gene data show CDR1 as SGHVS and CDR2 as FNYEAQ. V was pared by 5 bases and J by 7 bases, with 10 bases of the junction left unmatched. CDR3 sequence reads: CASSQLGTSEDGELFF. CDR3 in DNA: TGTGCCAGCAGCCAACTGGGGACTAGCGAAGACGGGGAGCTGTTTTTT. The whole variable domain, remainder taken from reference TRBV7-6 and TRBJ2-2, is GAGVSQSPRYKVTKRGQDVALRCDPISGHVSLYWYRQALGQGPEFLTYFNYEAQQDKSGLPNDRFSAERPEGSISTLTIQRTEQRDSAMYRCASSQLGTSEDGELFFGEGSRLTVL.

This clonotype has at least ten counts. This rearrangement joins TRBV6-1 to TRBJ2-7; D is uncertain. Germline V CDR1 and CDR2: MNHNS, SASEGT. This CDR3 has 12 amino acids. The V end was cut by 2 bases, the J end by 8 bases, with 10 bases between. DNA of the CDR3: TGTGCCAGCAGTGAACTCCGAGCAAAGCAGTACTTC. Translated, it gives CASSELRAKQYF.

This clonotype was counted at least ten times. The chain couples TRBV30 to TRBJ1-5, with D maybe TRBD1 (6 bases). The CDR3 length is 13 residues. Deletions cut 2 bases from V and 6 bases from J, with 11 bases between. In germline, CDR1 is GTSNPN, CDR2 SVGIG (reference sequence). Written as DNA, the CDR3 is TGTGCCTGGAGTCCCATAGGGGGTCAGCCCCAGCATTTT. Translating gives CAWSPIGGQPQHF.

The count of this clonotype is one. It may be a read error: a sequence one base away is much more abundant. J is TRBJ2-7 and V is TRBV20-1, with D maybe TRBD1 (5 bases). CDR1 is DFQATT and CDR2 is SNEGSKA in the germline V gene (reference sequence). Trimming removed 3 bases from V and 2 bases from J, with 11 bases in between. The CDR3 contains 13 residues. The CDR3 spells CSARGRSTYEQYF. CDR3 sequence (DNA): TGCAGTGCTAGGGGGCGGAGTACCTACGAGCAGTACTTC.

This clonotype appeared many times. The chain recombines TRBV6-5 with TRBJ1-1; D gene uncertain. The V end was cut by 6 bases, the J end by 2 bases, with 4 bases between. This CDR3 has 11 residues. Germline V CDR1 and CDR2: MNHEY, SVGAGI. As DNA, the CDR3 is TGTGCCAGCAGAAGAAACACTGAAGCTTTCTTT. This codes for CASRRNTEAFF.

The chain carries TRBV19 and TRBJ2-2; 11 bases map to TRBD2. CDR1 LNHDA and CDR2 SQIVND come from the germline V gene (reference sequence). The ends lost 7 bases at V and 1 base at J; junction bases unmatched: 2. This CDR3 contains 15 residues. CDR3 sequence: CASMGTSGNTGELFF. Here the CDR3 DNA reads TGTGCCAGTATGGGGACTAGCGGGAACACCGGGGAGCTGTTTTTT.

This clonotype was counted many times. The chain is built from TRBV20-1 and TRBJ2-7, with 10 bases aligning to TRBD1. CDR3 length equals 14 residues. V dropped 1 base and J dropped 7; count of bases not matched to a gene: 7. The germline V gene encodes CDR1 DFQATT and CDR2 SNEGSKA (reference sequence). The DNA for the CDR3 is TGCAGTGCTAGAGTCCGGGACAGGGGTTGGGAGCAGTACTTC. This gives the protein CSARVRDRGWEQYF.